The clone carrying this T cell receptor (beta chain) was observed a handful of times. The library attached unique molecular identifiers to individual cDNA molecules. Each CDR3 protein is one row after TCRdb ran MiXCR on the RACE reads. The sample records 100,000 to 150,000 distinct CDR3 sequences, about 8.2% being singletons. These data originate in a study of human T cells and chemical hapten exposure. About the study: Mainly, slight library volume differences in the pool made TCR yields vary.

Time point specified: healthy volunteer bleed at 2 weeks. From whole blood left unfractionated, total RNA was extracted. V was shortened by 5 bases and J by 10 bases, with 15 bases between the two germline ends. CDR1 is SNHLY and CDR2 is FYNNEI in the germline V gene. CDR3 length: 13 amino acids. The sequenced sample consisted of whole blood. The clonotype was recovered from a male donor in good health. Some clones in this sample may be carry-over from other donors' samples. The chain employs TRBV2 and TRBJ2-1, with D hard to call. CDR3 sequence (DNA): TGTGCCAGCAGTTCCAGCCTCCAATCAGAGCAGTTCTTC. Its protein product is CASSSSLQSEQFF.